This TCR beta chain was documented in a study of T-cell memory formation after mild COVID-19. Findings and limits, study-wide: The CD4+ clones that contracted clustered mainly within CM and EM, and the CD8+ clones concentrated in EMRA.

From germline, CDR1 is LGHNA and CDR2 YSLEER. With 4 bases removed from V and 0 bases from J, the gap between germline ends came to 13 bases. This CDR3 contains 16 residues. A word on this clonotype: Antigen: not known.

TCRdb ran MiXCR on the 5' RACE reads and lists one entry per CDR3 protein. The sample lists 68,000 or so distinct CDR3 sequences; roughly a sixth were seen once. The receptor comes from an adult woman who had mild COVID-19 (a few samples of this study predate the infection). Cell type and time point are not known. What was sequenced was PBMCs or a T cell subset sorted from them (not recorded which). This sequence joins TRBV4-3 and TRBJ2-1; D perhaps matches TRBD2 (6 bases). Written as DNA, the CDR3 is TGCGCCAGCAGCCGGAGGGAACCCAGCTCCTACAATGAGCAGTTCTTC. It encodes CASSRREPSSYNEQFF.